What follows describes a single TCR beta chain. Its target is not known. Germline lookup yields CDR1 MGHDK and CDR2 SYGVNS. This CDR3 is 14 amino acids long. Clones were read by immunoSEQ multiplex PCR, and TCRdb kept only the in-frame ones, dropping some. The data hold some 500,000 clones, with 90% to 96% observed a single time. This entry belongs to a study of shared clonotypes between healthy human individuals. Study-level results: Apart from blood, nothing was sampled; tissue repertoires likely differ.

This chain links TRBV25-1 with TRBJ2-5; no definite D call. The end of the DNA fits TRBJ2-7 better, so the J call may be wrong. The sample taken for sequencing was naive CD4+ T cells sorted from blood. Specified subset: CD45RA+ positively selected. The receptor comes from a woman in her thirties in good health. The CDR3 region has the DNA TGTGCCAGCGAGCCCCTGGCCAGCGCCTACGAGCAGTACTTC. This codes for CASEPLASAYEQYF.